The present TCR beta chain was sequenced within a study of blood T cell repertoires in COVID-19. Looking at the study overall: Researchers got acute and convalescent COVID-19 samples from the United States, Italy and Spain. T cells, B-cell-depleted T cells, or PBMCs provided the cDNA or gDNA that served as material.

In the original processing: Amplified reference gene primers provided the basis for estimating nucleated cell counts. Assay used: immunoSEQ multiplex PCR; TCRdb lists only in-frame clones, some missing. Clone size and the V and J calls come from that table; the DNA yielded D and trimming. The sample consists of approximately 200,000 clones, about 87% of them appearing once. Trimming shortened V by 3 bases and J by 1 base, and 7 bases separated the two germline ends. The CDR3 loop spans 13 amino acids. Germline V lookup: CDR1 KGHSH, CDR2 LQKENI. This TCR came from a man in his 70s with acute or convalescent COVID-19. Sequencing was carried out using peripheral blood. This chain connects TRBV18 to TRBJ2-7, with no clear D. The CDR3 protein is CASSPSTSYEQYF. For the CDR3, the DNA is TGTGCCAGCTCACCCTCAACTTCCTACGAGCAGTACTTC.